A selection of T cell receptor beta chains follows, all from one sample in a study of CD8 T cells in Susac syndrome. TCRdb fed the immunoSEQ multiplex PCR reads into MiXCR, producing one record per CDR3 protein. The table records 150,000 to 200,000 distinct CDR3 sequences, roughly 92% of them present only once. The sequenced sample consisted of CD4+ T cells from PBMCs. The origin of the receptors is a human donor with Susac syndrome. Each CDR3 is given with its conserved first and last residue. A D gene is named only where the DNA matches it firmly. Only some rows state a clone size, as once, few, many or a class for expanded clones.

TRBJ2-3,NA,NA,TRBV5-1,TGCGCCAGCAGCTTGGAAGGGAACACAGATACGCAGTATTTT,CASSLEGNTDTQYF
TRBJ2-1,NA,TRBD1,TRBV19,TGTGCCAGTACCTTGGACAGGGACTACAATGAGCAGTTCTTC,CASTLDRDYNEQFF
TRBJ1-6,NA,NA,TRBV5-6,TGTGCCAGCAGCAACTGGGGACTTCGGTCACCCCTCCACTTT,CASSNWGLRSPLHF
TRBJ2-7,once,NA,TRBV7-2,TGTGCCAGCGGGGGGTTCACCTACGAGCAGTACTTC,CASGGFTYEQYF
TRBJ2-1,NA,TRBD1,TRBV20-1,TGCAGAGCCGGGACAGGGGGCGGAAATGAGCAGTTCTTC,CRAGTGGGNEQFF
TRBJ2-7,NA,TRBD2,TRBV7-8,TGTGCCAGCAGCTTAGCGTTAGCGGGCGGCCACGAGCAGTACTTC,CASSLALAGGHEQYF
TRBJ2-7,NA,NA,TRBV20-1,TGCAGTGCTATCCCCCGGGACCGATACTACGAGCAGTACTTC,CSAIPRDRYYEQYF
TRBJ1-2,NA,NA,TRBV12-3/TRBV12-4,TGTGCCAGCACCACCTCCCGGGGAGGGAGGGAAAGTGGCTACACCTTC,CASTTSRGGRESGYTF
TRBJ1-5,NA,TRBD1,TRBV12-3/TRBV12-4,TGTGCCAGCGAGGGGGCGGGCCAGCCCCAGCATTTT,CASEGAGQPQHF
TRBJ2-1,once,TRBD2,TRBV14,TGTGCCAGCAGCCAGGCCCCCGCTAGCGGGCAGCAGTTCTTC,CASSQAPASGQQFF
TRBJ2-3,NA,NA,TRBV4-1,TGCGCCAGCAGCCAAGATGAAAGGCAGGGCTGGAATACGCAGTATTTT,CASSQDERQGWNTQYF
TRBJ1-5,NA,NA,TRBV20-1,TGCAGTGCCCAGGGCGAAAATCAGCCCCAGCATTTT,CSAQGENQPQHF
TRBJ2-3,NA,NA,TRBV20-1,TGCAGTGCCACCGAGGCAGTCGGCACAGATACGCAGTATTTT,CSATEAVGTDTQYF
TRBJ2-2,NA,TRBD2,TRBV4-2,TGTGCCAGCAGCCCCCGGGGGGGGACCGGGGAGCTGTTTTTT,CASSPRGGTGELFF
TRBJ1-2,NA,NA,TRBV2,TGTGCCAGCAGATACCTCTTCTCAGGGGAAGGCTACACCTTC,CASRYLFSGEGYTF
TRBJ2-1,NA,TRBD2,TRBV3-1,TGTGCCAGCAGCCAAGAACTAGCGGGGGGGTACAATGAGCAGTTCTTC,CASSQELAGGYNEQFF
TRBJ1-3,NA,NA,TRBV3-1,TGTGCCAGCAGCCAAGAAGGACAACTCTCATACATATATTTT,CASSQEGQLSYIYF
TRBJ2-3,NA,NA,TRBV11-2,TGTGCCAGCAGCTTTTGGAGCGGAGACCCGAGAGCGCAGTATTTT,CASSFWSGDPRAQYF
TRBJ2-1,once,TRBD2,TRBV18,TGTGCCAGCTCACCACTCTCGGCTAGCGGGGCTAGGGGCAATGAGCAGTTCTTC,CASSPLSASGARGNEQFF
TRBJ2-5,NA,NA,TRBV9,TGTGCCAGCAGCGTAGACAGCTCCCAAGAGACCCAGTACTTC,CASSVDSSQETQYF
TRBJ2-3,NA,NA,TRBV11-2,TGTGCCAGCAGCACCCGACAGAATACAGATACGCAGTATTTT,CASSTRQNTDTQYF
TRBJ2-7,NA,TRBD2,TRBV29-1,TGCAGCGTTGAAAGGGGGCCGGCTAGCGGGGGCCCCAACCCACTTTACGAGCAGTACTTC,CSVERGPASGGPNPLYEQYF
TRBJ1-5,once,TRBD1,TRBV20-1,TGCAGTGCTGCGGACAGGCCGGGACAGCCCCAGCATTTT,CSAADRPGQPQHF
TRBJ1-4,NA,NA,TRBV5-4,TGTGCCACGCAGGGAGGCGATGAAAAACTGTTTTTT,CATQGGDEKLFF
TRBJ2-7,NA,NA,TRBV28,TGTGCCAGCAGTTTCCCAATCACAGGGTGGGGGACCTCCTACGAGCAGTACTTC,CASSFPITGWGTSYEQYF
TRBJ2-4,once,TRBD1,TRBV3-1,TGTGCCAGCAGCCAACAGCGACAGGGGGGGGTTAAAAACATTCAGTACTTC,CASSQQRQGGVKNIQYF
TRBJ2-3,NA,NA,TRBV5-1,TGCGCCAGCAGCCCACACACAGATACGCAGTATTTT,CASSPHTDTQYF
TRBJ2-7,NA,TRBD1,TRBV2,TGTGCCAGCAGGGACAGGGTTTTCGAGCAGTACTTC,CASRDRVFEQYF
TRBJ2-7,NA,TRBD1,TRBV20-1,TGCAGTGCTAGGGAGTCCGGGACAGGGTCCCACGAGCAGTACTTC,CSARESGTGSHEQYF
TRBJ1-1,NA,NA,TRBV20-1,TGCAGTGCTAGAGATTTTCGACAGAACACTGAAGCTTTCTTT,CSARDFRQNTEAFF
TRBJ2-5,NA,TRBD1,TRBV2,TGTGCCAGCAGGAGACAGGGTCGTGGGCAAGAGACCCAGTACTTC,CASRRQGRGQETQYF
TRBJ2-5,NA,NA,TRBV25-1,TGTGCCAGCAGTGAACAGGGGAGGTACCAAGAGACCCAGTACTTC,CASSEQGRYQETQYF
TRBJ2-2,NA,NA,TRBV6-4,TGTGCCAGCAGTGACAGACCCTACACCGGGGAGCTGTTTTTT,CASSDRPYTGELFF
TRBJ2-1,NA,TRBD1,TRBV24-1,TGTGCCACCAGTGATTTTAATGGGGCAGGGGGATCCTCCTACAATGAGCAGTTCTTC,CATSDFNGAGGSSYNEQFF
TRBJ2-7,once,NA,TRBV14,TGTGCCAGCAGTTATAGGGCGGACCTGGACGGACCCTACGAGCAGTACTTC,CASSYRADLDGPYEQYF
TRBJ1-2,NA,NA,TRBV6-2/TRBV6-3,TGTGCCAGCAGTTACGAGATGGACGCCAACTATGGCTACACCTTC,CASSYEMDANYGYTF
TRBJ2-7,NA,TRBD1,TRBV6-5,TGTGCCAGCAGTTACTCGGGACAGAGCTCCTACGAGCAGTACTTC,CASSYSGQSSYEQYF
TRBJ2-7,NA,NA,TRBV6-2/TRBV6-3,TGTGCCAGCAGTTACTCGGGGACGTCCACCTACGAGCAGTACTTC,CASSYSGTSTYEQYF